A selection of T cell receptor beta chains follows, all from one sample in a study of OX40 agonist ivuxolimab in advanced cancers. Generated by immunoSEQ multiplex PCR, the TCRdb table keeps only in-frame clones and is missing some. There are approximately 69,000 clones in the sample; around 86% occur only once, and roughly 0.75% lies in the top ten. The sequences come from CD4+ or CD8+ T cells sorted from blood, collected in a trial of the OX40 agonist ivuxolimab. The receptors derive from an adult with an advanced solid tumor such as melanoma, head and neck, liver or kidney cancer. CDR3s include the opening cysteine and the closing phenylalanine or tryptophan. D genes are given only for firm matches. Clone size appears in some rows only: once, few, many, or a class for an expanded clone.

v_call,d_call,clone_size,cdr3_length,j_call,cdr3_aa,cdr3_nt
TRBV6-4,-,-,14,TRBJ2-3,CASSPETSTDTQYF,TGTGCCAGCAGTCCCGAAACTAGCACAGATACGCAGTATTTT
TRBV25-1,-,-,16,TRBJ2-5,CASRGAGRGPQETQYF,TGTGCCAGCAGAGGGGCCGGGCGGGGGCCCCAAGAGACCCAGTACTTC
TRBV6-5,-,-,13,TRBJ2-7,CACRGPPEGGQYF,TGTGCCTGCCGGGGCCCCCCGGAAGGCGGGCAGTACTTC
TRBV28,-,-,13,TRBJ2-7,CASRKTSRGEQYF,TGTGCCAGCAGAAAAACTAGTAGGGGGGAGCAGTACTTC
TRBV2,TRBD1,-,15,TRBJ2-3,CASTSRDRGVDTQYF,TGTGCCAGCACTAGCCGGGACAGGGGGGTAGATACGCAGTATTTT
TRBV19,-,-,12,TRBJ1-5,CATNDGNQPQHF,TGTGCCACGAACGACGGAAATCAGCCCCAGCATTTT
TRBV7-2,-,-,14,TRBJ2-3,CASSYIRGTDTQYF,TGTGCCAGCAGCTACATTAGGGGCACAGATACGCAGTATTTT
TRBV2,-,-,15,TRBJ2-1,CASVRAGVLYNEQFF,TGTGCCAGCGTTCGGGCAGGGGTGCTATACAATGAGCAGTTCTTC
TRBV6-5,-,-,16,TRBJ2-3,CASSYSAGGFEDTQYF,TGTGCCAGCAGTTACTCAGCAGGGGGGTTTGAAGATACGCAGTATTTT
TRBV6-5,-,-,11,TRBJ1-1,CASKQGSRAFF,TGTGCCAGCAAACAGGGTTCAAGAGCTTTCTTT
TRBV28,-,once,13,TRBJ1-2,CAARQSGAYGYTF,TGTGCCGCCCGGCAGTCGGGGGCATATGGCTACACCTTC
TRBV9,TRBD2,-,16,TRBJ2-5,CASSVGASGGYGTQYF,TGTGCCAGCAGCGTTGGGGCTAGCGGGGGGTACGGGACCCAGTACTTC
TRBV6-5,-,few,12,TRBJ1-2,CASSHQDYGYTF,TGTGCCAGCAGTCACCAGGACTATGGCTACACCTTC
TRBV6-5,-,-,14,TRBJ1-1,CASSFRQPNTEAFF,TGTGCCAGCAGTTTTAGGCAGCCGAACACTGAAGCTTTCTTT